This record concerns one T cell receptor beta chain sequence. Sequencing of TCR beta was carried out in blood CD8+ and CD4+ T cells. The CDR3 is 15 amino acids. The ends were cut back, 3 bases at V and 0 bases at J, with 11 bases in the middle. From germline, CDR1 is KGHSH and CDR2 LQKENI. The authors reverse transcribed roughly 0.5 to 1 ug RNA with random hexamers. Using its own MiXCR run on the immunoSEQ multiplex PCR reads, TCRdb lists one record per CDR3 protein. The sample lists a few hundred thousand distinct CDR3 sequences; about 95% were seen once. The sample is drawn from a study of CD8 T cells in Susac syndrome.

The clonotype was recovered from a human donor with multiple sclerosis. This rearrangement joins TRBV18 to TRBJ1-1, with no clear D. Sequencing was carried out using CD4+ T cells from PBMCs. The CDR3 region has the DNA TGTGCCAGCTCACCCCTGAGGACCCTGAACACTGAAGCTTTCTTT. Residues: CASSPLRTLNTEAFF.